One and the same sample provided the 8 T cell receptor beta chains below, sequenced in a study of beta chain features in type 1 diabetes. Study-level points and caveats: Moderate but significant shortening of TCRB CDR3s was recorded in all four CD4+ subsets from Type 1 diabetes patients.

No antigen has been identified for these receptors. Expressed TCRB transcripts were sequenced because the isolated RNA had all been reverse transcribed beforehand. Repertoires were generated with immunoSEQ multiplex PCR, while TCRdb's copy carries only in-frame clones and drops some. The sample lists about 190,000 clones; approximately 7.8% were seen once. The sequencing input was central memory CD4+ T cells from blood. Receptors originate from a woman between 40 and 55 years old with type 1 diabetes.

The table lists this clone with many counts. Additional DNA sequences in this sample encode the identical CDR3. This chain joins TRBV2 and TRBJ2-6, with no clear D. Germline CDR1 is SNHLY and CDR2 is FYNNEI. The CDR3 length is 14 residues. V was shortened by 4 bases and J by 0 bases, with 4 bases between the two germline ends. The CDR3 nucleotides are TGTGCCAGCAGTGCTCGCTCTGGGGCCAACGTCCTGACTTTC. Protein: CASSARSGANVLTF.

This clone turned up a few times. This chain links TRBV28 with TRBJ2-3; the match to TRBD2 covers 7 bases. CDR1 MDHEN and CDR2 SYDVKM come from the germline V gene. The CDR3 length is 16 residues. Trimming removed 5 bases from V and 4 bases from J; junction bases left unmatched: 12. CDR3 loop: CASSPHGAGEADTQYF. CDR3 bases: TGTGCCAGCAGTCCCCATGGGGCGGGAGAGGCAGATACGCAGTATTTT.

In this sample, this clone turned up a few times. Other nucleotide sequences from this sample produce the same CDR3. The chain employs TRBV28 and TRBJ1-2; tentatively, D is TRBD1 (5 bases). V was clipped by 4 bases and J by 8 bases, with 8 bases between them. The germline CDR1 and CDR2 sequences are MDHEN and SYDVKM. CDR3 length: 11 amino acids. CDR3 region: CASSSGYGYTF. CDR3 coding DNA: TGTGCCAGCAGTTCAGGGTACGGCTACACCTTC.

In its sample, this clone was seen a few times. The CDR3 DNA reads as TGTGCCAGCTCACCAGGACTAGGGAACGAGCAGTACTTC. It codes for CASSPGLGNEQYF. The chain couples TRBV18 to TRBJ2-7; 7 positions match TRBD2. After removal of 2 bases from V and 5 bases from J, the junction contained 3 bases not matched to a gene. The CDR3 extends over 13 amino acids. CDR1 is KGHSH and CDR2 is LQKENI in the germline V gene.

The rearrangement joins TRBV5-1 to TRBJ2-2; weak D call: TRBD2 (6 bases). V lost 2 bases and J 3 bases, leaving 11 bases between the germline ends. This CDR3 region has 15 residues. Germline V gives CDR1 SGHRS, CDR2 YFSETQ. The chain's CDR3 is CASSFGGVDTGELFF. As DNA, the CDR3 is TGCGCCAGCAGCTTTGGAGGGGTTGACACCGGGGAGCTGTTTTTT.

The V and J genes are TRBV7-2 and TRBJ1-2; a possible D gene is TRBD1 (5 bases). The CDR3 consists of 14 residues. The germline CDR1 and CDR2 sequences are SGHTA and FQGNSA. V lost 11 bases, J lost 7 bases, and 23 bases lay in between. The CDR3 sequence is CASSNGQGLGGYTF. CDR3 bases: TGTGCCTCATCTAACGGGCAGGGCCTGGGTGGCTACACCTTC.

The genes are TRBV10-2 and TRBJ2-7, with a weak D call TRBD2 (6 bases). V lost 2 bases, J lost 8 bases, and 10 bases lay in between. The length of the CDR3 is 12 residues. The germline V gene has CDR1 WSHSY and CDR2 SAAADI. CDR3 DNA: TGCGCCAGCAGTGAGACGGGACTGAAGCAGTACTTC. It is translated as CASSETGLKQYF.

The rearrangement joins TRBV7-2 to TRBJ2-1; D uncertain. Germline V gene data show CDR1 as SGHTA and CDR2 as FQGNSA. V lost 2 bases and J lost 5, with 10 bases in between. This CDR3 is 14 amino acids long. Here the CDR3 DNA reads TGTGCCAGCAGCTTAAACCAGGCCAACAATGAGCAGTTCTTC. This sequence encodes CASSLNQANNEQFF.